Following are 23 T cell receptor beta chains from one sample sequenced in a study of patients and donors after allogeneic stem cell transplantation. TCRdb used MiXCR to reprocess the RT-PCR reads, holding one entry per CDR3 protein. Of about a million distinct CDR3 sequences detected, roughly 18% appear once; the ten largest clones hold around 6%. Sequenced material: blood, either unsorted or a sorted T cell fraction (not recorded which). All receptors derive from a human donor who was either an allogeneic HSCT recipient or a stem cell or donor lymphocyte infusion donor (not recorded which). It is not recorded whose cells these are; they may come from a transplant donor.

This chain connects TRBV2 to TRBJ2-3; 10 bases align to TRBD1. Germline V gene lookup returns CDR1 SNHLY and CDR2 FYNNEI. Trimming removed 8 bases from V and 4 bases from J; junction bases left unmatched: 9. This CDR3 has 15 residues. DNA of the CDR3: TGTGCCAGCCGGGACAGGGGAATTGGCGCAGATACGCAGTATTTT. Translation: CASRDRGIGADTQYF.

This clonotype was observed a single time. This chain uses TRBV9 with TRBJ2-7, with 7 nucleotides matching TRBD2. J gave up 1 base and V 4 bases, and 8 bases lay outside the gene matches. The CDR3 contains 15 residues. CDR1 and CDR2 from the germline V gene are SGDLS and YYNGEE. This CDR3 is CASSPRGETSYEQYF. In DNA, the CDR3 is TGTGCCAGCAGCCCCCGGGGGGAGACATCCTACGAGCAGTACTTC. The variable domain in full, with the rest retrieved from reference TRBV9 and TRBJ2-7, is DSGVTQTPKHLITATGQRVTLRCSPRSGDLSVYWYQQSLDQGLQFLIQYYNGEERAKGNILERFSAQQFPDLHSELNLSSLELGDSALYFCASSPRGETSYEQYFGPGTRLTVT.

The genes are TRBV2 and TRBJ2-7, with D possibly TRBD2 on 5 matching bases. V was trimmed by 3 bases and J by 3 bases, leaving 9 bases between them. This CDR3 has 13 residues. Looked up from germline, CDR1 is SNHLY and CDR2 is FYNNEI. Written as DNA, the CDR3 is TGTGCCAGCAGTGAGGAGCGGCTCTACGAGCAGTACTTC. Protein: CASSEERLYEQYF.

The chain combines TRBV19 with TRBJ2-7; D is ambiguous. This CDR3 spans 13 amino acids. The germline V and J ends were trimmed by 4 bases and 3 bases, with 10 bases remaining between them. The germline V gene encodes CDR1 LNHDA and CDR2 SQIVND (reference sequence). In DNA form, the CDR3 reads TGTGCCAGTAGTACTTCAAACAGCTACGAGCAGTACTTC. This gives the protein CASSTSNSYEQYF. Full variable domain (rest looked up from reference TRBV19 and TRBJ2-7): DGGITQSPKYLFRKEGQNVTLSCEQNLNHDAMYWYRQDPGQGLRLIYYSQIVNDFQKGDIAEGYSVSREKKESFPLTVTSAQKNPTAFYLCASSTSNSYEQYFGPGTRLTVT.

The chain has TRBV4-2 and TRBJ2-7, with TRBD2 identical over 8 bases. Germline CDR1 reads LGHNA; CDR2 reads YNFKEQ. The CDR3 length is 15 residues. V lost 0 bases and J lost 3; bases outside the gene matches: 4. The CDR3 spells CASSQEAGGFYEQYF. The CDR3 bases are TGTGCCAGCAGCCAAGAGGCGGGGGGTTTCTACGAGCAGTACTTC.

This rearrangement joins TRBV7-2 to TRBJ1-2; the D is unclear. The CDR3 contains 14 residues. Germline-derived CDR1 and CDR2 are SGHTA and FQGNSA. The V and J ends lost 4 bases and 8 bases respectively, with 17 bases between them. The CDR3 loop reads CASSYVGSPGGYTF. The CDR3 DNA reads as TGTGCCAGCAGCTATGTCGGGAGCCCGGGCGGCTACACCTTC.

This clonotype occurred many times. The J gene is TRBJ2-3, the V gene TRBV7-9; unclear D gene. The germline V gene encodes CDR1 SEHNR and CDR2 FQNEAQ (reference sequence). CDR3 length: 15 residues. The germline V and J ends were trimmed by 3 bases and 0 bases, with 10 bases remaining between them. This chain's CDR3 is CASSLTESSTDTQYF. CDR3 DNA: TGTGCCAGCAGCTTGACTGAGAGTAGCACAGATACGCAGTATTTT.

The chain combines TRBV20-1 with TRBJ2-5; the D gene is possibly TRBD2 (5 bases). V lost 3 bases and J 5 bases, leaving 10 bases between the germline ends. CDR3 length equals 12 residues. Germline CDR1 reads DFQATT; CDR2 reads SNEGSKA (reference sequence). In DNA, the CDR3 is TGCAGTGCTAGCCCCGGGAAGGAGACCCAGTACTTC. Translated, it gives CSASPGKETQYF.

V and J are TRBV28 and TRBJ1-6; a weak D match, TRBD1 (5 bases). The CDR3 consists of 13 residues. Germline lookup yields CDR1 MDHEN and CDR2 SYDVKM. V gave up 2 bases and J gave up 9 bases, with 8 bases separating them. CDR3 region: CASSLPGFSPLHF. For the CDR3, the DNA is TGTGCCAGCAGTTTACCAGGGTTTTCACCCCTCCACTTT.

CDR3 DNA sequence: TGTGCCAGCAGCCGGAGGACGGGGAGCTCCTATAATTCACCCCTCCACTTT. Residues: CASSRRTGSSYNSPLHF. The J gene is TRBJ1-6, the V gene TRBV13; D uncertain. Deletions cut 5 bases from V and 0 bases from J, with 14 bases between. The CDR3 spans 17 residues. Germline V gene data show CDR1 as PRHDT and CDR2 as FYEKMQ (reference sequence). Full variable domain (rest looked up from reference TRBV13 and TRBJ1-6): AAGVIQSPRHLIKEKRETATLKCYPIPRHDTVYWYQQGPGQDPQFLISFYEKMQSDKGSIPDRFSAQQFSDYHSELNMSSLELGDSALYFCASSRRTGSSYNSPLHFGNGTRLTVT.

This clonotype occurred a few times. The genes are TRBV29-1 and TRBJ2-7, with 7 bases lining up with TRBD1. The CDR3 has 13 residues. Trimming took 4 bases from V and 2 from J; bases not matched to a gene: 5. Germline CDR1 and CDR2: SQVTM and ANQGSEA. The CDR3 sequence: CSVVKTGPYEQYF. The CDR3 DNA sequence: TGCAGCGTTGTAAAGACAGGGCCCTACGAGCAGTACTTC.

This clonotype was seen a few times. The V gene is TRBV29-1, the J gene TRBJ2-5; 8 bases line up with TRBD2. This CDR3 is 12 amino acids long. The germline V gene has CDR1 SQVTM and CDR2 ANQGSEA. CDR3 sequence reads: CNESGSKETQYF. The CDR3 DNA reads as TGCAATGAGAGCGGGAGTAAAGAGACCCAGTACTTC.

V gene TRBV20-1 combines with J gene TRBJ1-1; D remains unclear. The CDR3 sequence is 15 residues long. Germline values: CDR1 DFQATT, CDR2 SNEGSKA (reference sequence). Trimming took off 6 bases at V and 0 bases at J, with 17 bases between the two ends. CDR3 nucleotides: TGCAGTGCGTTATTTGCCCTCCCCTTGAACACTGAAGCTTTCTTT. This sequence encodes CSALFALPLNTEAFF.

This chain links TRBV20-1 with TRBJ1-5, with D tentatively TRBD1 (6 bases). The germline CDR1 and CDR2 sequences are DFQATT and SNEGSKA (reference sequence). V lost 5 bases and J 2 bases, leaving 19 bases between the germline ends. This CDR3 spans 16 amino acids. The DNA of the CDR3 is TGCAGTGCTGGGGGCGGGGCGTTCCGAGGCAATCAGCCCCAGCATTTT. Its protein is CSAGGGAFRGNQPQHF.

This clonotype was counted only a few times. The rearrangement links TRBV10-2 to TRBJ1-5, with D possibly TRBD1 on 6 matching bases. Germline loops: CDR1 WSHSY, CDR2 SAAADI. V was pared by 2 bases and J by 2 bases, with 10 bases between. This CDR3 has 15 amino acids. CDR3 amino acids: CASSEGQLGNQPQHF. As DNA, the CDR3 is TGCGCCAGCAGTGAGGGACAGTTGGGCAATCAGCCCCAGCATTTT.

This clonotype has only a few counts. This rearrangement joins TRBV6-2 or TRBV6-3 to TRBJ1-6; D might be TRBD1 (5 bases). The germline V gene encodes CDR1 MNHEY and CDR2 SVGEGT. Trimming left V 6 bases short and J 7 bases short, with 13 bases between. The CDR3 runs 14 residues. The DNA of the CDR3 is TGTGCCAGCAGACCGCCGGGGGGGAATTCACCCCTCCACTTT. Translation gives CASRPPGGNSPLHF.

This clonotype was found once. The rearrangement links TRBV5-1 to TRBJ2-7; D may be TRBD2 (7 bases). The germline V gene encodes CDR1 SGHRS and CDR2 YFSETQ. V lost 2 bases and J 6 bases, leaving 15 bases between the germline ends. The CDR3 totals 14 residues. CDR3 bases: TGCGCCAGCAGCTTACAGGGAGGGGTCGGCGAGCAGTACTTC. Amino acids: CASSLQGGVGEQYF. Using reference TRBV5-1 and TRBJ2-7 for the parts outside the CDR3, the full variable domain is KAGVTQTPRYLIKTRGQQVTLSCSPISGHRSVSWYQQTPGQGLQFLFEYFSETQRNKGNFPGRFSGRQFSNSRSEMNVSTLELGDSALYLCASSLQGGVGEQYFGPGTRLTVT.

This clonotype was detected only a few times. The V gene is TRBV20-1, the J gene TRBJ2-7; TRBD2 agrees at 8 bases. The CDR3 runs to 13 residues. The J segment lost 7 bases and the V segment lost 5 bases, leaving 10 bases of the junction unmatched. Germline V lookup: CDR1 DFQATT, CDR2 SNEGSKA (reference sequence). The CDR3 protein is CSAQARGGREQYF. As DNA, the CDR3 is TGCAGTGCTCAGGCACGGGGGGGCCGGGAGCAGTACTTC.

This clonotype was counted a few times. The rearrangement uses TRBV29-1 and TRBJ2-2; the D gene is possibly TRBD2 (5 bases). In germline, CDR1 is SQVTM, CDR2 ANQGSEA. The CDR3 loop spans 14 amino acids. CDR3 amino acids: CSAIIAVEAGELFF. In DNA form, the CDR3 reads TGCAGTGCAATTATAGCAGTGGAGGCCGGGGAGCTGTTTTTT.

The V gene is TRBV10-3, the J gene TRBJ2-7; D assignment may be TRBD1 or TRBD2 (5 bases each). This CDR3 spans 13 amino acids. V shed 8 bases and J shed 5 bases, with 16 bases lying between them. Looked up from germline, CDR1 is ENHRY and CDR2 is SYGVKD. The DNA for the CDR3 is TGTGCCATCCCTGGGGCACTGGGGGACGAGCAGTACTTC. Translation gives CAIPGALGDEQYF.

J is TRBJ2-5 and V is TRBV12-3 or TRBV12-4; D remains ambiguous. V was shortened by 1 base and J by 5 bases, with 11 bases between the two germline ends. This CDR3 region has 14 residues. CDR3 in DNA: TGTGCCAGCAGTTTAGGGGTCATTAGTGAGACCCAGTACTTC. It encodes CASSLGVISETQYF.

This clonotype was seen more than once but under ten times. The CDR3 DNA is TGTGCCAGCAGCGGGATGATGAACACTGAAGCTTTCTTT. Its protein product is CASSGMMNTEAFF. This rearrangement joins TRBV12-3 or TRBV12-4 to TRBJ1-1, with D unresolved. This CDR3 has 13 amino acids. The V and J ends lost 6 bases and 0 bases respectively, with 8 bases between them.

This chain uses TRBV18 with TRBJ2-5; D is undetermined. The CDR3 totals 13 residues. V lost 1 base and J 5 bases, leaving 8 bases between the germline ends. CDR1 and CDR2 (germline): KGHSH, LQKENI. CDR3 nucleotide sequence: TGTGCCAGCTCACCACGGGGTTCCGAGACCCAGTACTTC. Protein: CASSPRGSETQYF.